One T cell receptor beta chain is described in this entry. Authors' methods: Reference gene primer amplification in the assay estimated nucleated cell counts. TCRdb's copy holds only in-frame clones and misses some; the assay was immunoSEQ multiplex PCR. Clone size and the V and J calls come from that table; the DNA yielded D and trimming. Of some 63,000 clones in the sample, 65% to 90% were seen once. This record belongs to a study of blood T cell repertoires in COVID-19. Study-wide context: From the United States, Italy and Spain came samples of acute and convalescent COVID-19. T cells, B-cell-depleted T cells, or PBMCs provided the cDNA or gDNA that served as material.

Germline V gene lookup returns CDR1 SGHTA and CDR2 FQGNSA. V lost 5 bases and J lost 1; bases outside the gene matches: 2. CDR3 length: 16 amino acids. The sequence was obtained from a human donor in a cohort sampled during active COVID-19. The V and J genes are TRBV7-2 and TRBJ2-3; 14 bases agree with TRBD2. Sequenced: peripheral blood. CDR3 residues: CASSGGLAGGTDTQYF. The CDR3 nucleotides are TGTGCCAGCAGCGGGGGACTAGCGGGGGGCACAGATACGCAGTATTTT.